The 22 T cell receptor beta chains below all came from one sample that was sequenced in a study of blood T cell repertoires in COVID-19. The table came from immunoSEQ multiplex PCR; TCRdb's copy has only in-frame clones and leaves some out. Here the sample spans around 180,000 clones, 70% to 90% being singletons. Sequencing used peripheral blood. These receptors were obtained from a woman aged 25 to 45 with active or convalescent COVID-19.

This chain uses TRBV19 with TRBJ1-5, with no clear D. Trimming stripped 5 bases from V and 1 base from J, with 12 bases between. The germline gives CDR1 LNHDA, CDR2 SQIVND (reference sequence). This CDR3 contains 15 residues. As DNA, the CDR3 is TGTGCCAGTAGTCATCCGCGGGGAAGCAATCAGCCCCAGCATTTT. This gives the protein CASSHPRGSNQPQHF. The entire variable domain, with the rest obtained from reference TRBV19 and TRBJ1-5, is as follows: DGGITQSPKYLFRKEGQNVTLSCEQNLNHDAMYWYRQDPGQGLRLIYYSQIVNDFQKGDIAEGYSVSREKKESFPLTVTSAQKNPTAFYLCASSHPRGSNQPQHFGDGTRLSIL.

The chain couples TRBV12-3 or TRBV12-4 to TRBJ2-5; D perhaps matches TRBD2 (6 bases). The ends were cut back, 6 bases at V and 4 bases at J, with 9 bases in the middle. The CDR3 is made up of 12 amino acids. The CDR3 loop reads CASRGAGETQYF. The DNA of the CDR3 is TGTGCCAGCAGGGGAGCGGGAGAGACCCAGTACTTC.

To note about this clone: The identical CDR3 is also encoded by other nucleotide sequences in the sample. The chain carries TRBV12-3 or TRBV12-4 and TRBJ1-2; D is unclear. The V end lost 4 bases, the J end lost 5 bases, and 5 bases lay between the germline ends. The CDR3 loop spans 11 amino acids. CDR3 bases: TGTGCCAGCAGTTCCTCTTATGGCTACACCTTC. It is translated as CASSSSYGYTF.

The chain employs TRBV3-1 (or the pseudogene TRBV3-2) and TRBJ2-1; D ambiguous. The CDR3 consists of 11 residues. V shed 3 bases and J shed 7 bases, with 4 bases lying between them. In germline, CDR1 is LGHDT, CDR2 YNNKEL (reference sequence). Here the CDR3 reads CASSQENEQFF. The CDR3 bases are TGTGCCAGCAGCCAGGAGAATGAGCAGTTCTTC.

The chain employs TRBV3-1 (or the pseudogene TRBV3-2) and TRBJ2-7, with D possibly TRBD1 on 5 matching bases. From germline, CDR1 is LGHDT and CDR2 YNNKEL (reference sequence). V lost 4 bases and J 0 bases, leaving 13 bases between the germline ends. The CDR3 contains 15 residues. The CDR3 nucleotides read TGTGCCAGCAGCCCGGCAGGGCTGAGCTCCTACGAGCAGTACTTC. Its protein is CASSPAGLSSYEQYF.

This clone occurred once. This chain links TRBV27 with TRBJ1-2; D gene ambiguous. V dropped 0 bases and J dropped 0 bases, with 5 bases sitting between them. This CDR3 has 14 residues. CDR1 is MNHEY, CDR2 SMNVEV, per germline (reference sequence). The CDR3 coding sequence is TGTGCCAGCAGTTTATCGGCAGCTAACTATGGCTACACCTTC. Amino acids: CASSLSAANYGYTF.

This clone was seen a few times. V is TRBV7-6 and J is TRBJ1-6, with D possibly matching TRBD1 (6 bases). The CDR3 is made up of 15 amino acids. From germline, CDR1 is SGHVS and CDR2 FNYEAQ. The V end was cut by 4 bases, the J end by 6 bases, with 13 bases between. CDR3 sequence (DNA): TGTGCCAGCAGCTCACAGGGCGTGAGTAATTCACCCCTCCACTTT. It is translated as CASSSQGVSNSPLHF.

This chain uses TRBV24-1 with TRBJ1-5; TRBD1 might be the D (6 bases). V lost 5 bases to trimming and J lost 4 bases, with 11 bases between them. The CDR3 covers 14 residues. Germline values: CDR1 KGHDR, CDR2 SFDVKD. CDR3 DNA sequence: TGTGCCACCAGTGCGACAGGTGTAAATCAGCCCCAGCATTTT. Its protein product is CATSATGVNQPQHF.

The CDR3 nucleotides read TGTGCCAGCAGTTCCATTAGCAATGAGCAGTTCTTC. It encodes CASSSISNEQFF. The rearrangement uses TRBV12-3 or TRBV12-4 and TRBJ2-1, with D uncertain. Trimming removed 4 bases from V and 6 bases from J, with 7 bases in between. The CDR3 extends over 12 amino acids.

The rearrangement joins TRBV19 to TRBJ1-5; 10 nucleotides align to TRBD1. Germline V CDR1 and CDR2: LNHDA, SQIVND (reference sequence). V trimming: 6 bases; J trimming: 9 bases; junction bases outside the gene matches: 5. This CDR3 is built from 13 residues. The CDR3 region is CASRGTGEAPQHF. In nucleotides, the CDR3 is TGTGCCAGTAGGGGGACAGGGGAGGCGCCCCAGCATTTT.

CDR3 nucleotide sequence: TGTGCCAGTAGTGCCTTGGCGGGAGGGCCGACAGATACGCAGTATTTT. Its translation: CASSALAGGPTDTQYF. The genes are TRBV19 and TRBJ2-3; 9 bases fit TRBD2. Germline loops: CDR1 LNHDA, CDR2 SQIVND (reference sequence). The CDR3 extends over 16 amino acids. V was pared by 5 bases and J by 3 bases, with 9 bases of the junction left unmatched.

The V call is TRBV19, the J call TRBJ2-7, with a weak D call TRBD2 (6 bases). Germline-derived CDR1 and CDR2 are LNHDA and SQIVND (reference sequence). The CDR3 extends over 14 amino acids. V was trimmed by 3 bases and J by 2 bases, leaving 11 bases between them. The CDR3 reads CASSMVGGAYEQYF. The CDR3 nucleotides read TGTGCCAGTAGTATGGTCGGGGGTGCCTACGAGCAGTACTTC.

The table lists this clone with a count of one. V and J are TRBV13 and TRBJ1-2, with D possibly TRBD1 on 5 matching bases. Germline loops: CDR1 PRHDT, CDR2 FYEKMQ (reference sequence). V gave up 5 bases and J gave up 8 bases, with 18 bases separating them. The CDR3 loop spans 14 amino acids. This CDR3 is CASSRQLRELGYTF. In DNA, the CDR3 is TGTGCCAGCAGCCGACAGCTCCGCGAGCTGGGCTACACCTTC.

Only one count was recorded for this clone. The chain combines TRBV28 with TRBJ1-2; TRBD1 agrees at 9 bases. V shed 11 bases, J shed 8 bases, and the junction held 24 bases outside the gene matches. Germline V gene lookup returns CDR1 MDHEN and CDR2 SYDVKM. This CDR3 has 17 amino acids. The DNA for the CDR3 is TGTGCCGCAATGGGAGCCGGGACAGGGACCAAGACTTACGGCTACACCTTC. Amino acids: CAAMGAGTGTKTYGYTF.

The chain joins TRBV4-2 to TRBJ1-6; no definite D call. Germline V gene sequence: CDR1 LGHNA, CDR2 YNFKEQ. With 2 bases removed from V and 4 bases from J, the gap between germline ends came to 9 bases. The CDR3 loop spans 15 amino acids. The CDR3 coding sequence is TGTGCCAGCAGCCAACTCACGGGATATAATTCACCCCTCCACTTT. Encoded protein: CASSQLTGYNSPLHF.

There are a few counts of this clone. This chain connects TRBV25-1 to TRBJ1-6, with D tentatively TRBD1 (5 bases). This CDR3 has 15 residues. Looked up from germline, CDR1 is MGHDK and CDR2 is SYGVNS. V dropped 0 bases and J dropped 7 bases, with 10 bases sitting between them. The CDR3: CASSEYHGGNSPLHF. The CDR3 DNA follows: TGTGCCAGCAGTGAATATCATGGGGGGAATTCACCCCTCCACTTT.

The CDR3 region is CASSFGTGTSEQYF. The CDR3 nucleotides read TGTGCCAGCAGCTTCGGGACCGGGACTTCCGAGCAGTACTTC. The chain joins TRBV13 to TRBJ2-7; TRBD2 might be the D (6 bases). Germline CDR1 PRHDT, CDR2 FYEKMQ (reference sequence). V was pared by 3 bases and J by 6 bases, with 15 bases between. The CDR3 is 14 amino acids.

The chain combines TRBV19 with TRBJ1-4, with TRBD1 as a possible D gene (6 bases). This CDR3 is 12 amino acids long. The germline V gene encodes CDR1 LNHDA and CDR2 SQIVND (reference sequence). V dropped 11 bases and J dropped 7 bases, with 14 bases sitting between them. CDR3 residues: CAAGTSVEKLFF. The CDR3 DNA is TGTGCCGCCGGGACAAGTGTTGAAAAACTGTTTTTT.

This chain joins TRBV30 and TRBJ1-1; a weak D match, TRBD1 (5 bases). Trimming pared 3 bases from V and 1 base from J, leaving 12 bases between. The CDR3 is made up of 14 amino acids. CDR1 is GTSNPN, CDR2 SVGIG, per germline (reference sequence). This CDR3 reads CAWSREQENTEAFF. CDR3 DNA sequence: TGTGCCTGGAGCCGCGAACAGGAGAACACTGAAGCTTTCTTT.

V and J are TRBV5-1 and TRBJ2-3, with D possibly matching TRBD2 (6 bases). V was clipped by 0 bases and J by 5 bases, with 16 bases between them. This CDR3 is built from 16 residues. Germline V gene data show CDR1 as SGHRS and CDR2 as YFSETQ. In DNA form, the CDR3 reads TGCGCCAGCAGCTTGGGTGGACGCGGGGTTCAAGATACGCAGTATTTT. It is translated as CASSLGGRGVQDTQYF.

The chain is built from TRBV6-1 and TRBJ1-4; 7 nucleotides match TRBD1. Germline V gives CDR1 MNHNS, CDR2 SASEGT. The V segment lost 3 bases and the J segment 0 bases; nucleotides outside the gene matches: 10. The CDR3 runs 18 residues. For the CDR3, the DNA is TGTGCCAGCAGTGAGAGGGGACAGTTCGGCACAACTAATGAAAAACTGTTTTTT. This sequence encodes CASSERGQFGTTNEKLFF.

The CDR3 DNA sequence: TGCAGTGCCCGTGACTGGGTTGGCTACACCTTC. This encodes CSARDWVGYTF. The genes are TRBV20-1 and TRBJ1-2, with unresolved D. Germline V gene data show CDR1 as DFQATT and CDR2 as SNEGSKA (reference sequence). V gave up 6 bases and J gave up 7 bases, with 12 bases separating them. The CDR3 sequence is 11 residues long.